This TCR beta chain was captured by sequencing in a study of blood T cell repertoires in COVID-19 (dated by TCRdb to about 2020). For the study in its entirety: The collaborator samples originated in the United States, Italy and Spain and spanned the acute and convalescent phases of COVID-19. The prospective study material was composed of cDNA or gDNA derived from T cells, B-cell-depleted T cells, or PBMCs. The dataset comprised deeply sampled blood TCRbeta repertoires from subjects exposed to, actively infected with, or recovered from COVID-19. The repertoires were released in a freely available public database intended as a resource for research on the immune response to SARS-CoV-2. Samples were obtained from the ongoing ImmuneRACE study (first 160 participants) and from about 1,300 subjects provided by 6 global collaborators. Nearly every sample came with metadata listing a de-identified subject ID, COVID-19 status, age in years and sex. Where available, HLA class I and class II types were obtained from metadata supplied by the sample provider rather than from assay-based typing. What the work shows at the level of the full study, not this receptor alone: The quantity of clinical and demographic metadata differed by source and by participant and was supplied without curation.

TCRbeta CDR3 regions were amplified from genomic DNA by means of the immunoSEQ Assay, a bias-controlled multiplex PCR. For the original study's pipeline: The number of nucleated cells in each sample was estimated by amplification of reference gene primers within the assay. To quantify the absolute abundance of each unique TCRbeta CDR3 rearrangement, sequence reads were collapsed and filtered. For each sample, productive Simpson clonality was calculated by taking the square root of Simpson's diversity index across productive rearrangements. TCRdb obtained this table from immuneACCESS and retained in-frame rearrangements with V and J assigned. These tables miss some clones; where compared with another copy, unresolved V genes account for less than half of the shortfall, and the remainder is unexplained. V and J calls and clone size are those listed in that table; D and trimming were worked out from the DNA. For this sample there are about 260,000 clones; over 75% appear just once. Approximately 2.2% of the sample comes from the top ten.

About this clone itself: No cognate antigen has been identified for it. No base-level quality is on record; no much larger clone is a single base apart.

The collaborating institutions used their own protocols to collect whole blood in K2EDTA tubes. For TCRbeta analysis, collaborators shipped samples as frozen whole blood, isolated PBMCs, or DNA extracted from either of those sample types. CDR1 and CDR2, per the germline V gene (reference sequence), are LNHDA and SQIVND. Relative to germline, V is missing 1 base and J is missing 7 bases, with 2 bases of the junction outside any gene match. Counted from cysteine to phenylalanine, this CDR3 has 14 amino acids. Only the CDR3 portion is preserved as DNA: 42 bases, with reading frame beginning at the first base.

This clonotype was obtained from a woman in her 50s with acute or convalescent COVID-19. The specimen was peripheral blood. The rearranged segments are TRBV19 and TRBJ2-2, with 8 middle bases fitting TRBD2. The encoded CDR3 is CASSIGTSIGELFF. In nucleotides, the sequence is TGTGCCAGTAGTATAGGGACTAGCATCGGGGAGCTGTTTTTT.